This T cell receptor (beta chain) was recorded in a study of regulatory T cells in long-lasting Graves disease. Noted time point: newly diagnosed GD, antithyroid drugs for less than 3 months. There was RNA extracted from PBMCs, and the TCR library was made from it. Study outcomes and limitations: Accuracy may have been reduced by the small sample size.

As for this clonotype: No antigen is known for it.

Investigators prepared the TCR beta libraries by applying iRepertoire HTBI primers and Arm-PCR of CDR3 regions. TCRdb recomputed calls from the multiplex PCR reads with MiXCR, one row per CDR3 protein. The repertoire includes 550,000 to 600,000 distinct CDR3 sequences, more than 15% of them detected once, and about 12% sits in the top ten. V lost 5 bases, J lost 3 bases, and 4 bases stayed unmatched. CDR3 size: 14 residues. Germline V gives CDR1 MNHEY, CDR2 SMNVEV (reference sequence). This sample was also put to use in a study of T cells in Graves' hyperthyroidism and ophthalmopathy. That source notes: Among thyroid clonotypes expanded above 0.001, most also appeared in blood.

The J gene is TRBJ2-5, the V gene TRBV27, with 9 bases aligning to TRBD2. The TCR was taken from a man aged 18 to 29 with Graves disease. This specimen consisted of peripheral blood mononuclear cells (PBMCs), obtained at new diagnosis, from a patient treated with antithyroid drugs. The CDR3 loop reads CASSTVAGEETQYF. In nucleotides, the CDR3 is TGTGCCAGCAGTACGGTAGCGGGAGAAGAGACCCAGTACTTC.